Below are 27 T cell receptor beta chains sequenced from a single sample in a study of cytomegalovirus exposure and HLA in healthy donors. Amplification used 60 Vbeta primers and 13 Jbeta primers. Profiling relied on immunoSEQ multiplex PCR, and the TCRdb table lists in-frame clones only, not all of them. The profile shows 120,000 or so clones, about four fifths of them singletons. Sequencing used PBMCs. These TCRs come from a man younger than 35 in good health and CMV-seronegative.

CDR3 DNA: TGTGCCAGCAGCTTGCGGACTGCACGGGAGCAGTACTTC. This codes for CASSLRTAREQYF. The chain recombines TRBV5-6 with TRBJ2-7, with a possible D match to TRBD2 (5 bases). Trimming removed 1 base at V and 7 bases at J, with 12 bases between. The CDR3 has 13 amino acids. CDR1 SGHDT and CDR2 YYEEEE come from the germline V gene. Full variable domain (remainder filled in from reference TRBV5-6 and TRBJ2-7): DAGVTQSPTHLIKTRGQQVTLRCSPKSGHDTVSWYQQALGQGPQFIFQYYEEEERQRGNFPDRFSGHQFPNYSSELNVNALLLGDSALYLCASSLRTAREQYFGPGTRLTVT.

The gene calls are TRBV25-1 and TRBJ2-5; TRBD1 agrees at 7 bases. The CDR3 loop spans 15 amino acids. Germline values: CDR1 MGHDK, CDR2 SYGVNS. The junction had 4 bases not matched to a gene; V was cut back by 2 bases and J by 1 base. The CDR3 sequence: CASSEPDRAQETQYF. The CDR3 DNA reads TGTGCCAGCAGTGAACCTGACAGGGCCCAAGAGACCCAGTACTTC. Using reference TRBV25-1 and TRBJ2-5 for the parts outside the CDR3, the full variable domain is EADIYQTPRYLVIGTGKKITLECSQTMGHDKMYWYQQDPGMELHLIHYSYGVNSTEKGDLSSESTVSRIRTEHFPLTLESARPSHTSQYLCASSEPDRAQETQYFGPGTRLLVL.

The V call is TRBV4-2, the J call TRBJ2-5, with 7 bases that match TRBD1. V trimming: 0 bases; J trimming: 2 bases; junction bases outside the gene matches: 9. CDR3 size: 17 residues. Germline-derived CDR1 and CDR2 are LGHNA and YNFKEQ. The DNA of the CDR3 is TGTGCCAGCAGCCAAGAGGGACGGGGACAGAGGCAAGAGACCCAGTACTTC. Its protein product is CASSQEGRGQRQETQYF.

This rearrangement joins TRBV11-2 to TRBJ1-3; D is possibly TRBD1 (5 bases). This CDR3 contains 18 residues. CDR1 is SGHAT and CDR2 is FQNNGV in the germline V gene. Trimming pared 5 bases from V and 2 bases from J, leaving 22 bases between. The CDR3 nucleotides read TGTGCCAGCAGCCACCAGGGCCCAGGCGGCGTTGCTGGAAACACCATATATTTT. Translation: CASSHQGPGGVAGNTIYF.

CDR3 amino acids: CASSESTGQLYEQYF. The DNA of the CDR3 is TGTGCCAGTAGTGAATCGACAGGACAACTCTACGAGCAGTACTTC. The V and J genes are TRBV19 and TRBJ2-7; TRBD1 might be the D (6 bases). The CDR3 has 15 amino acids. Germline assignment: CDR1 LNHDA and CDR2 SQIVND (reference sequence). V was clipped by 5 bases and J by 3 bases, with 17 bases between them.

The gene calls are TRBV4-1 and TRBJ1-2; D unresolved. With 0 bases removed from V and 5 bases from J, the gap between germline ends came to 16 bases. The CDR3 is made up of 16 amino acids. Germline CDR1 and CDR2: MGHRA and YSYEKL. CDR3 nucleotides: TGCGCCAGCAGCCAAGATCGCGTTGGCGAACTATATGGCTACACCTTC. Protein sequence: CASSQDRVGELYGYTF.

The chain joins TRBV19 to TRBJ2-1; 8 nucleotides agree with TRBD2. CDR1 is LNHDA and CDR2 is SQIVND in the germline V gene (reference sequence). CDR3 length equals 13 residues. The V segment lost 7 bases and the J segment 4 bases; nucleotides outside the gene matches: 3. The CDR3 loop is CASNSGVYNEQFF. DNA for the CDR3: TGTGCCAGTAATAGCGGGGTATACAATGAGCAGTTCTTC.

The gene calls are TRBV2 and TRBJ1-1, with D possibly being TRBD1 (6 bases). Trimming took off 8 bases at V and 7 bases at J, with 14 bases between the two ends. Germline CDR1 and CDR2: SNHLY and FYNNEI. The CDR3 loop spans 12 amino acids. The chain's CDR3 is CASSGAYFEAFF. The CDR3 bases are TGTGCCAGCTCAGGGGCTTATTTTGAAGCTTTCTTT.

The V gene is TRBV25-1, the J gene TRBJ2-3; the match to TRBD1 covers 10 bases. The CDR3 is made up of 16 amino acids. The germline CDR1 and CDR2 sequences are MGHDK and SYGVNS. The trim removed 6 bases at V and 7 bases at J, leaving 13 bases unmatched. CDR3 residues: CASSFSLGTGVHTQYF. CDR3 nucleotide sequence: TGTGCCAGCAGCTTCTCCCTCGGGACAGGGGTACATACGCAGTATTTT.

The chain recombines TRBV2 with TRBJ2-1; 9 bases match TRBD2. The CDR3 has 14 residues. The germline CDR1 and CDR2 sequences are SNHLY and FYNNEI. V trimming: 4 bases; J trimming: 3 bases; junction bases outside the gene matches: 1. CDR3 coding DNA: TGTGCCAGCAGTGGCGGGGGGGACTACAATGAGCAGTTCTTC. Translating it yields CASSGGGDYNEQFF.

The chain uses TRBV18 and TRBJ1-2; 7 bases fit TRBD1. The V and J ends lost 3 bases and 8 bases, in that order; junction bases with no gene match: 27. This CDR3 has 20 amino acids. Germline CDR1 reads KGHSH; CDR2 reads LQKENI. The CDR3 sequence is CASSPEPFASENWDSNGYTF. For the CDR3, the DNA is TGTGCCAGCTCACCCGAGCCGTTTGCGAGCGAAAATTGGGACAGTAACGGCTACACCTTC.

The chain couples TRBV2 to TRBJ2-5, with 12 bases fitting TRBD2. The V gene's germline CDR1 is SNHLY and CDR2 FYNNEI. V shed 5 bases and J 9 bases; nucleotides not matched to a gene: 10. The CDR3 length is 15 residues. This CDR3 reads CASSRTSGAPSAQYF. The CDR3 DNA reads as TGTGCCAGCAGTAGGACTAGCGGGGCCCCATCGGCCCAGTACTTC.

The chain combines TRBV6-5 with TRBJ2-7, with 10 bases identical to TRBD1. CDR1 and CDR2 from the germline V gene are MNHEY and SVGAGI. This CDR3 has 15 amino acids. The J segment lost 0 bases and the V segment lost 5 bases, leaving 4 bases of the junction unmatched. The CDR3 is CASSPWDRGSYEQYF. The CDR3 DNA reads as TGTGCCAGCAGTCCCTGGGACAGGGGCTCCTACGAGCAGTACTTC.

As for this clone: The same CDR3 is also encoded by other DNA sequences in this sample. The rearrangement uses TRBV5-1 and TRBJ2-5, with 8 bases that match TRBD2. This CDR3 is 14 amino acids long. CDR1 and CDR2 (germline): SGHRS, YFSETQ. V lost 0 bases to trimming and J lost 2 bases; unmatched junction nucleotides: 0. CDR3 coding DNA: TGCGCCAGCAGCTTGGCGGGGGGGCAAGAGACCCAGTACTTC. The encoded protein is CASSLAGGQETQYF.

This chain joins TRBV5-4 and TRBJ1-1, with D possibly being TRBD1 (6 bases). V lost 4 bases and J lost 0, with 13 bases in between. Looked up from germline, CDR1 is SGHNT and CDR2 is YYREEE (reference sequence). The CDR3 contains 15 residues. In nucleotides, the CDR3 is TGTGCCAGCAGCGGGGCCTCAGGGGTGAACACTGAAGCTTTCTTT. It yields the protein CASSGASGVNTEAFF.

This chain links TRBV25-1 with TRBJ2-7; tentative D call: TRBD1 (6 bases). There are 14 residues in the CDR3. The germline V and J ends were trimmed by 5 bases and 5 bases, with 16 bases remaining between them. The germline V gene has CDR1 MGHDK and CDR2 SYGVNS. The CDR3 here is CASSPMLQGDEQYF. The CDR3 DNA reads TGTGCCAGCAGTCCGATGTTACAGGGTGACGAGCAGTACTTC.

The rearrangement links TRBV9 to TRBJ2-1; 14 bases agree with TRBD2. The V segment lost 0 bases and the J segment 3 bases; nucleotides outside the gene matches: 2. CDR3 length: 17 residues. Germline CDR1 is SGDLS and CDR2 is YYNGEE. The CDR3 DNA reads as TGTGCCAGCAGCGTAGCGGGACTAGCGGGGGTCTACAATGAGCAGTTCTTC. Its protein product is CASSVAGLAGVYNEQFF.

This clone was recorded only once. The rearrangement links TRBV27 to TRBJ2-3, with TRBD2 matching 7 bases. V dropped 8 bases and J dropped 4; count of bases not matched to a gene: 6. This CDR3 has 13 amino acids. Germline CDR1 and CDR2: MNHEY and SMNVEV (reference sequence). CDR3 loop: CASGTAGADTQYF. The DNA of the CDR3 is TGTGCCAGCGGGACCGCGGGAGCAGATACGCAGTATTTT.

Comment on this clone: One end of the junction varies from germline; a read error may be responsible. The J gene is TRBJ2-3, the V gene TRBV6-1, with 9 bases aligning to TRBD2. The CDR3 runs to 14 residues. Per the germline V gene, CDR1 is MNHNS and CDR2 is SASEGT. The CDR3 coding sequence is TGTGCCAGCAGTGCCGGGACTAGCAAAGATACGCAGTATTTT. It encodes CASSAGTSKDTQYF.

The chain joins TRBV7-2 to TRBJ1-5, with D perhaps TRBD1 (5 bases). Trimming left V 3 bases short and J 5 bases short, with 17 bases between. The germline V gene encodes CDR1 SGHTA and CDR2 FQGNSA. The CDR3 spans 16 residues. Here the CDR3 reads CASSFRRISGDQPQHF. The DNA for the CDR3 is TGTGCCAGCAGCTTCCGACGGATTTCGGGGGATCAGCCCCAGCATTTT.

The gene calls are TRBV25-1 and TRBJ2-3; weak D call: TRBD1 (6 bases). There are 16 residues in the CDR3. V was pared by 1 base and J by 3 bases, with 14 bases between. Germline loops: CDR1 MGHDK, CDR2 SYGVNS. This CDR3 is CASSEWTGGPTDTQYF. CDR3 nucleotides: TGTGCCAGCAGTGAATGGACTGGGGGCCCGACAGATACGCAGTATTTT.

The chain carries TRBV2 and TRBJ2-5; possible D gene TRBD1, 6 bases. TRBJ2-7 explains the end of the DNA better; the J call may be wrong. The length of the CDR3 is 14 residues. Germline V gene data show CDR1 as SNHLY and CDR2 as FYNNEI. The CDR3 coding sequence is TGTGCCAGCAGTGTCCGGGACACAGCCTACGAGCAGTACTTC. Encoded protein: CASSVRDTAYEQYF.

The gene calls are TRBV5-6 and TRBJ2-1; 14 bases agree with TRBD2. V gave up 4 bases and J gave up 1 base; unmatched junction bases: 10. This CDR3 comprises 19 residues. CDR1 and CDR2 from the germline V gene are SGHDT and YYEEEE. CDR3 region: CASSGPTSGGARSYNEQFF. The CDR3, as DNA: TGTGCCAGCAGCGGACCGACTAGCGGGGGGGCTCGGTCCTACAATGAGCAGTTCTTC.

Concerning this clone: Other DNA sequences within the sample encode an identical CDR3. The J gene is TRBJ1-2, the V gene TRBV2, with a tentative D call TRBD1 (5 bases). The CDR3 is made up of 13 amino acids. The germline V gene has CDR1 SNHLY and CDR2 FYNNEI. V shed 6 bases and J shed 3 bases, with 11 bases lying between them. For the CDR3, the DNA is TGTGCCAGCAGCGAATCGGGGGACTATGGCTACACCTTC. Amino acids: CASSESGDYGYTF.

The chain has TRBV11-2 and TRBJ1-2, with 8 bases lining up with TRBD1. Losses at the gene ends were 0 bases for V and 2 bases for J; bases not matched to a gene: 5. The CDR3 consists of 16 residues. Germline CDR1 SGHAT, CDR2 FQNNGV. The CDR3 DNA reads as TGTGCCAGCAGCTTAGATTGGACAGGGCGAAACTATGGCTACACCTTC. Its translation: CASSLDWTGRNYGYTF.

Written as DNA, the CDR3 is TGTGCCAGCAGCGTAGATACTAGCGGGGGGTACGAGCAGTACTTC. Encoded protein: CASSVDTSGGYEQYF. The J gene is TRBJ2-7, the V gene TRBV9, with TRBD2 matching 12 bases. Germline V gene data show CDR1 as SGDLS and CDR2 as YYNGEE. The CDR3 is 15 amino acids. The V and J ends lost 0 bases and 4 bases, in that order; junction bases with no gene match: 2.

The rearrangement uses TRBV5-1 and TRBJ2-7, with 7 bases identical to TRBD1. Germline V lookup: CDR1 SGHRS, CDR2 YFSETQ. V lost 0 bases, J lost 6 bases, and 6 bases stayed unmatched. The CDR3 runs 14 residues. The CDR3 protein is CASSLGGGLGEQYF. CDR3 sequence (DNA): TGCGCCAGCAGCTTGGGAGGGGGCCTGGGCGAGCAGTACTTC.